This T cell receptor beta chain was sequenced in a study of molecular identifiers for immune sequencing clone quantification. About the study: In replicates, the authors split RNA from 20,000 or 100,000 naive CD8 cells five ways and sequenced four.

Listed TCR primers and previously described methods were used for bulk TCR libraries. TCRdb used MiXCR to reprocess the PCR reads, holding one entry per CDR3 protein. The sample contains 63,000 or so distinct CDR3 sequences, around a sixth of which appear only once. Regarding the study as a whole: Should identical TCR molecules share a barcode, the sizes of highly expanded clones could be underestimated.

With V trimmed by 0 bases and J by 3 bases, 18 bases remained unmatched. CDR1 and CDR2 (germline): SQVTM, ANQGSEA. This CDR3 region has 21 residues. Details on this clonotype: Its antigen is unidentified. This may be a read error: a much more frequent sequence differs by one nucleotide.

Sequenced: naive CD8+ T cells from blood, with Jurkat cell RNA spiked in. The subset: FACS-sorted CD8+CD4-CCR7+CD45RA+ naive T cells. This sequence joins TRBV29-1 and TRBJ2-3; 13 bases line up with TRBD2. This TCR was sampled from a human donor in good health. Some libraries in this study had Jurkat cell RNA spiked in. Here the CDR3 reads CSVEERTTRTGLAGATDTQYF. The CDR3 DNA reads TGCAGCGTTGAAGAGCGCACTACACGGACCGGACTAGCGGGAGCGACAGATACGCAGTATTTT.